What follows are 8 T cell receptor beta chains derived from one specimen sequenced in a study of T cell repertoires in cytomegalovirus infection. The antigens of these receptors remain unknown. TCRdb re-analysed the reads in MiXCR, keeping a single row per CDR3 protein. The sample lists a few hundred thousand distinct CDR3 sequences, about 33% occurring once. The source was cultured PBMCs, collected from culture after CMV antigen stimulation. The source of these receptors is a human donor in good health (CMV status not recorded). Some clones in this sample may be carry-over from other donors' samples.

A single count supports this clonotype. The V call is TRBV2, the J call TRBJ2-3, with unresolved D. V was cut by 7 bases and J by 7 bases, with 18 bases left in between. CDR1 is SNHLY, CDR2 FYNNEI, per germline. This CDR3 has 14 amino acids. CDR3 loop: CASIVPERRYTQYF. In nucleotides, the CDR3 is TGTGCCAGCATTGTCCCCGAAAGACGATATACGCAGTATTTT.

This clonotype was recorded at least ten times. The chain employs TRBV7-2 and TRBJ2-2; 11 nucleotides align to TRBD2. After removal of 6 bases from V and 4 bases from J, the junction contained 10 bases not matched to a gene. The CDR3 is 17 amino acids. The V gene's germline CDR1 is SGHTA and CDR2 FQGNSA. CDR3 loop: CASRGTGTSGLTGELFF. DNA of the CDR3: TGTGCCAGCAGGGGGACAGGGACTAGCGGCCTCACCGGGGAGCTGTTTTTT.

The V gene is TRBV23-1, the J gene TRBJ2-7; TRBD1 matches at 7 bases. TRBV23-1 is known as an ORF, though its function is uncertain. This CDR3 spans 16 amino acids. J was trimmed by 3 bases and V by 5 bases; bases with no gene match: 13. CDR3 loop: CASSVGLTTGRYEQYV. The CDR3 nucleotides read TGCGCCAGCAGTGTTGGTCTAACGACAGGGCGCTACGAGCAGTACGTC.

This chain uses TRBV6-5 with TRBJ2-7; TRBD1 matches 8 bases. J gave up 9 bases and V 6 bases, and 4 bases lay outside the gene matches. CDR3 length equals 11 residues. CDR1 and CDR2 from the germline V gene are MNHEY and SVGAGI. The CDR3 DNA reads as TGTGCCAGCAGCTCACAGGGGGTGCAGTACTTC. Amino acids: CASSSQGVQYF.

This clonotype occurred a few times. This chain links TRBV19 with TRBJ1-2; D ambiguous. Germline V gene sequence: CDR1 LNHDA, CDR2 SQIVND (reference sequence). V was cut by 3 bases and J by 4 bases, with 9 bases left in between. The CDR3 extends over 13 amino acids. In DNA form, the CDR3 reads TGTGCCAGTAGTATGGGGTTCCCCTATGGCTACACCTTC. This codes for CASSMGFPYGYTF.

This clonotype was detected only a few times. The V gene is TRBV7-3, the J gene TRBJ2-7; TRBD1 or TRBD2 may be the D gene (5 bases each). Germline loops: CDR1 SGHTA, CDR2 FQGTGA. With 5 bases removed from V and 3 bases from J, the gap between germline ends came to 17 bases. This CDR3 is built from 15 residues. This CDR3 is CASSPAAGTGYEQYF. The CDR3 nucleotides read TGTGCCAGCAGCCCAGCGGCAGGGACGGGCTACGAGCAGTACTTC.

J is TRBJ2-5 and V is TRBV24-1; 9 nucleotides match TRBD1. This CDR3 is 14 amino acids long. Germline CDR1 and CDR2: KGHDR and SFDVKD. Losses at the gene ends were 7 bases for V and 4 bases for J; bases not matched to a gene: 6. CDR3 protein: CATSDRGNGETQYF. CDR3 DNA sequence: TGTGCCACCAGCGACAGGGGGAATGGAGAGACCCAGTACTTC.

In its sample, this clonotype was seen a few times. The junction and the germline gene differ at one end; a read error may be behind it. The rearrangement joins TRBV6-5 to TRBJ2-1; 9 bases fit TRBD1. CDR1 and CDR2 from the germline V gene are MNHEY and SVGAGI. There are 13 residues in the CDR3. The CDR3 bases are TGTGCCAGCAGTTACTCGGGACAGGGCTTGACCCACTTC. Amino acid sequence: CASSYSGQGLTHF.